A selection of T cell receptor beta chains follows, all from one sample in a study of cytomegalovirus exposure and HLA in healthy donors. This table comes from immunoSEQ multiplex PCR, and its TCRdb copy is limited to in-frame clones, with some not included. The profile covers some 110,000 clones, with around 75% appearing a single time and approximately 0.9% taken by the ten largest. Specimen: PBMCs. Source of these receptors: a woman under 40 in good health and CMV-seronegative. CDR3s include the opening cysteine and the closing phenylalanine or tryptophan. The D gene is left open where the match is weak. Clone sizes are given selectively: once, few, many, or a class where the clone is expanded.

.,TRBJ1-5,.,TRBV19,CASSMTPLAGNQPQHF,TGTGCCAGTAGTATGACCCCCTTAGCCGGCAATCAGCCCCAGCATTTT
TRBD1,TRBJ1-1,.,TRBV19,CASSVAQGDTEAFF,TGTGCCAGTAGTGTTGCACAGGGGGATACTGAAGCTTTCTTT
TRBD1,TRBJ1-2,.,TRBV6-5,CASSREQGNYGYTF,TGTGCCAGCAGCCGAGAACAGGGGAACTATGGCTACACCTTC
TRBD1,TRBJ1-6,few,TRBV4-2,CASSKGGQGDSPLHF,TGTGCCAGCAGCAAAGGGGGACAGGGAGATTCACCCCTCCACTTT
TRBD1,TRBJ1-1,.,TRBV10-3,CATEGQSNTEAFF,TGTGCCACCGAGGGACAGTCAAACACTGAAGCTTTCTTT
TRBD2,TRBJ2-1,.,TRBV4-3,CASSRGLASNEQFF,TGCGCCAGCAGCCGAGGACTAGCGAGCAATGAGCAGTTCTTC
TRBD1,TRBJ1-1,.,TRBV19,CASTGQGSKAFF,TGTGCCAGTACCGGACAGGGGAGTAAAGCTTTCTTT
.,TRBJ1-4,few,TRBV25-1,CASSESGIKEKLFF,TGTGCCAGCAGTGAATCGGGTATAAAGGAAAAACTGTTTTTT
TRBD2,TRBJ2-1,.,TRBV30,CAWSVLADYNEQFF,TGTGCCTGGAGTGTACTAGCGGACTACAATGAGCAGTTCTTC
TRBD1,TRBJ1-1,.,TRBV6-6,CASGVNQGGNTEAFF,TGTGCCAGCGGCGTAAACCAGGGGGGGAACACTGAAGCTTTCTTT
TRBD1,TRBJ1-1,.,TRBV7-9,CASSLETGGNTEAFF,TGTGCCAGCAGCTTAGAGACAGGGGGGAACACTGAAGCTTTCTTT
.,TRBJ1-5,.,TRBV29-1,CSVQGRDQPQHF,TGCAGCGTGCAGGGGAGAGATCAGCCCCAGCATTTT
.,TRBJ1-1,.,TRBV13,CASRSTDNTEAFF,TGTGCCAGCAGATCGACAGACAACACTGAAGCTTTCTTT
.,TRBJ1-2,once,TRBV5-1,CASSLGSAGAYGYTF,TGCGCCAGCAGCTTGGGGTCGGCAGGGGCCTATGGCTACACCTTC
.,TRBJ1-4,.,TRBV9,CASSWQGEAFEKLFF,TGTGCCAGCAGCTGGCAGGGTGAGGCTTTTGAAAAACTGTTTTTT
.,TRBJ1-6,.,TRBV30,CAYIPGQGKPLHF,TGTGCCTACATACCGGGACAAGGGAAACCCCTCCACTTT
.,TRBJ2-7,few,TRBV5-6,CASSYRDTRGREQYF,TGTGCCAGCAGCTACCGGGACACTAGAGGCCGCGAGCAGTACTTC
TRBD1,TRBJ2-7,.,TRBV6-5,CASRHDRGGTYEQYF,TGTGCCAGCAGACACGACAGGGGGGGCACCTACGAGCAGTACTTC
TRBD1,TRBJ2-7,.,TRBV27,CASSFLQGGEQYF,TGTGCCAGCAGTTTTCTACAGGGGGGTGAGCAGTACTTC
.,TRBJ1-1,.,TRBV6-5,CASRETVNTEAFF,TGTGCCAGCAGAGAAACGGTGAACACTGAAGCTTTCTTT
.,TRBJ1-1,.,TRBV19,CASIMNTEAFF,TGTGCCAGTATTATGAACACTGAAGCTTTCTTT
.,TRBJ1-1,.,TRBV25-1,CASISYTEAFF,TGTGCCAGCATTTCATACACTGAAGCTTTCTTT
TRBD2,TRBJ2-3,.,TRBV7-2,CASSGGGLYTDTQYF,TGTGCCAGCAGCGGCGGGGGGCTGTACACAGATACGCAGTATTTT
.,TRBJ2-6,.,TRBV7-6,CASSVQGSGANVLTF,TGTGCCAGCAGCGTACAGGGCTCTGGGGCCAACGTCCTGACTTTC
.,TRBJ2-2,few,TRBV4-3,CASSQFHGGDPGELFF,TGCGCCAGCAGCCAATTTCACGGGGGAGATCCCGGGGAGCTGTTTTTT
.,TRBJ1-5,.,TRBV9,CASSVGGDSQPQHF,TGTGCCAGCAGCGTAGGGGGGGATTCTCAGCCCCAGCATTTT
TRBD1,TRBJ1-1,.,TRBV19,CASRTGGAGTEAFF,TGTGCCAGTAGGACAGGGGGCGCGGGTACTGAAGCTTTCTTT
.,TRBJ1-1,.,TRBV10-3,CAISGMAGTEAFF,TGTGCCATCAGTGGGATGGCAGGCACTGAAGCTTTCTTT
.,TRBJ1-1,.,TRBV7-2,CASSLVPPGLSTEAFF,TGTGCCAGCAGCTTAGTCCCGCCAGGACTGAGCACTGAAGCTTTCTTT
.,TRBJ1-2,.,TRBV18,CASSPGGVNYGYTF,TGTGCCAGCTCACCAGGGGGCGTGAACTATGGCTACACCTTC
.,TRBJ2-1,few,TRBV5-5,CASSLALLNEQFF,TGTGCCAGCAGCTTGGCTCTTCTCAATGAGCAGTTCTTC
.,TRBJ1-3,.,TRBV2,CAIGGASGNTIYF,TGTGCCATCGGCGGGGCTTCCGGAAACACCATATATTTT
TRBD2,TRBJ2-3,.,TRBV29-1,CSVVSGGAYTQYF,TGCAGCGTTGTGAGCGGGGGGGCCTATACGCAGTATTTT
.,TRBJ1-1,.,TRBV20-1,CSGVGDKAFF,TGCAGTGGAGTAGGGGATAAAGCTTTCTTT
.,TRBJ2-2,.,TRBV5-1,CASSWAESTGELFF,TGCGCCAGCAGCTGGGCAGAATCCACCGGGGAGCTGTTTTTT